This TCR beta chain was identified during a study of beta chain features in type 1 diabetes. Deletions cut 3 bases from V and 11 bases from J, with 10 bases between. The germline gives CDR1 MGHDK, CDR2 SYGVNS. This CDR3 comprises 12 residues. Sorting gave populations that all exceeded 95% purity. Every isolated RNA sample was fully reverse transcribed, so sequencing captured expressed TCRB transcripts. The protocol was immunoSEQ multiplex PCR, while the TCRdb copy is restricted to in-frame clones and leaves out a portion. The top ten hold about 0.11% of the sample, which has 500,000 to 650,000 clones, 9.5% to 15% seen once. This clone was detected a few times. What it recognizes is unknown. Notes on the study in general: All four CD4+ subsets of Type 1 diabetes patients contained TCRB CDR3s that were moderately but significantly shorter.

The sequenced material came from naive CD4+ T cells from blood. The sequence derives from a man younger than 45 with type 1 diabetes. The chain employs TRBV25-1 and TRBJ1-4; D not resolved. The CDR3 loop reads CASSERVGKLFF. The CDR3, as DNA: TGTGCCAGCAGTGAGAGGGTGGGTAAACTGTTTTTT.